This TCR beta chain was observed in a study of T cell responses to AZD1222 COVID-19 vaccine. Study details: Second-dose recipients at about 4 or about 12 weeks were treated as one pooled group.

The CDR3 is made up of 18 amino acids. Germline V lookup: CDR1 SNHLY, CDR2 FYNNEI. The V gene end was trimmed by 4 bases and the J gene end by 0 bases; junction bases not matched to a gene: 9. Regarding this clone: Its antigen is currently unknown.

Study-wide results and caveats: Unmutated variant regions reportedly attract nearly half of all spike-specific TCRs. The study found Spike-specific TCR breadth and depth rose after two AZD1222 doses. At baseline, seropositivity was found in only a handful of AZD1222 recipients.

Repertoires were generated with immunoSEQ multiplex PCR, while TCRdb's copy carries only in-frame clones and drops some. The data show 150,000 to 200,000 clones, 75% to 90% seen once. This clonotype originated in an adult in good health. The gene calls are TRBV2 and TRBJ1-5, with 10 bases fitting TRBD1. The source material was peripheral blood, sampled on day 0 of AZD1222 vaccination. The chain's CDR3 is CASSGTGGASYSNQPQHF. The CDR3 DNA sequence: TGTGCCAGCAGTGGGACAGGGGGTGCTTCCTATAGCAATCAGCCCCAGCATTTT.